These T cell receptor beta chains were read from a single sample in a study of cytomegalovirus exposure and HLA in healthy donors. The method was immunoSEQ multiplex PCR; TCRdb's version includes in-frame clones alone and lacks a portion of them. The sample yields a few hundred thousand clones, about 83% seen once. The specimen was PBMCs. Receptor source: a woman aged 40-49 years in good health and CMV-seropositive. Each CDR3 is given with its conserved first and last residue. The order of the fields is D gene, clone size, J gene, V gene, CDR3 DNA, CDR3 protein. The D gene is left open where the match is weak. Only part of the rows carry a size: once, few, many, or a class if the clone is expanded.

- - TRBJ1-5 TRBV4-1 TGCGCCAGCAGCCAAGTCGCCGACAGGTTGAGCAATCAGCCCCAGCATTTT CASSQVADRLSNQPQHF
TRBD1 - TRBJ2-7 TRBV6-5 TGTGCCAGCAGTGAAGGACAGGGTCCCCACGAGCAGTACTTC CASSEGQGPHEQYF
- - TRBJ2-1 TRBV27 TGTGCCAGCAGTTTGGGGGGAGGCTACAATGAGCAGTTCTTC CASSLGGGYNEQFF
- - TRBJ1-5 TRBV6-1 TGTGCCAGCAGCCGGGACGGGGGGCGCAATCAGCCCCAGCATTTT CASSRDGGRNQPQHF
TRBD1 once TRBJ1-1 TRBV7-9 TGTGCCAGCAGCGATTTTAACAGGGGGAAAGCTTTCTTT CASSDFNRGKAFF
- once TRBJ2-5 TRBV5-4 TGTGCCAGCAGCTTGGTTCAGGGGCGGGAGACCCAGTACTTC CASSLVQGRETQYF
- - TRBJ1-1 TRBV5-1 TGCGCCAGCAGTTACTCGTTGAACACTGAAGCTTTCTTT CASSYSLNTEAFF
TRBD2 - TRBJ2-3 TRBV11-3 TGTGCCAGCAGCCCCAATTCGGCGGGAGTGGATACGCAGTATTTT CASSPNSAGVDTQYF
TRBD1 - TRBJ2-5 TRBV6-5 TGTGCCAGCAGTTACTTCGGGACAGCTCAAGAGACCCAGTACTTC CASSYFGTAQETQYF
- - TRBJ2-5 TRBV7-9 TGTGCCAGCAGCCAAGAGGCTATCCAAGAGACCCAGTACTTC CASSQEAIQETQYF
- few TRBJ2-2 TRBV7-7 TGTGCCAGCAGCTTAGTGAGGGGGAGCGCCGGGGAGCTGTTTTTT CASSLVRGSAGELFF
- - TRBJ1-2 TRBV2 TGTGCCAGCAGACGACAGACCAACTATGGCTACACCTTC CASRRQTNYGYTF
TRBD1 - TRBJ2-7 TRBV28 TGTGCCAGCAGCCCCCGGGACAGGGTAAACGAGCAGTACTTC CASSPRDRVNEQYF
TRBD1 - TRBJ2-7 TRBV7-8 TGTGCCAGCAGCTTACGGAGACAGGGGGCGCTTGGGGAGCAGTACTTC CASSLRRQGALGEQYF
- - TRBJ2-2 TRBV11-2 TGTGCCAGCAGCTTAGGCGGGAAGAACACCGGGGAGCTGTTTTTT CASSLGGKNTGELFF
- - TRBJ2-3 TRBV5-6 TGTGCCAGCAGCTTGGGGAGTGACCGCTTCACAGATACGCAGTATTTT CASSLGSDRFTDTQYF
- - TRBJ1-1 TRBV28 TGTGCCAGCAACCTCCCAGGGCTGGGCAGCGAAGCTTTCTTT CASNLPGLGSEAFF
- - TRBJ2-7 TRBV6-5 TGTGCCAGCAGTTCCAACGGCGGCTACGAGCAGTACTTC CASSSNGGYEQYF
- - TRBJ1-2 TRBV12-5 TGTGCTAGTGGTCCGGACAGTTTCTATGGCTACACCTTC CASGPDSFYGYTF
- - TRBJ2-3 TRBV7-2 TGTGCCAGCAGCCTCACAGATACGCAGTATTTT CASSLTDTQYF
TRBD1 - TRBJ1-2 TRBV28 TGTGCCAGCAGTTTAAGCGGACAGGGGGATTATGGCTACACCTTC CASSLSGQGDYGYTF
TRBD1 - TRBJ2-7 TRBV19 TGTGCCAGTAGTCCAAGGACAGGCTGGATCTACGAGCAGTACTTC CASSPRTGWIYEQYF
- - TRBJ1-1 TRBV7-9 TGTGCCAGCAGCTTAGAAACCGCGGAAGCTTTCTTT CASSLETAEAFF
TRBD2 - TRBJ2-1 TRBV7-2 TGTGCCAGCAGCTTAGCCCCCTTAGCGGGTCCGACCTACAATGAGCAGTTCTTC CASSLAPLAGPTYNEQFF
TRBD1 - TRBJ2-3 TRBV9 TGTGCCAGCAGCGTAGGCGGCAGGGGGCGCTCAGATACGCAGTATTTT CASSVGGRGRSDTQYF
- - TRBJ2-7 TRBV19 TGTGCCAGTAGTATATCCGGGACTGGTACCTACGAGCAGTACTTC CASSISGTGTYEQYF
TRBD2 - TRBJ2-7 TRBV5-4 TGTGCCAGCAGCTTGCAGAGCGGGAGGTACGAGCAGTACTTC CASSLQSGRYEQYF
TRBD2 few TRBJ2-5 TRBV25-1 TGTGCCAGCAGTGACCCCGGGACTATGAGGGAGACCCAGTACTTC CASSDPGTMRETQYF
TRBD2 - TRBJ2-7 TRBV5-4 TGTGCCAGCAGCTCACGGACTAGCGGGAGGATAAGCGAGCAGTACTTC CASSSRTSGRISEQYF
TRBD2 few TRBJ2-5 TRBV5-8 TGTGCCAGCAGCTTGGGACTAGCGGGAGGCACCAAGAGACCCCAGTACTTC CASSLGLAGGTKRPQYF
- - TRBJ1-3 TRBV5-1 TGCGCCAGCAGGGATACCGGGAACACCATATATTTT CASRDTGNTIYF
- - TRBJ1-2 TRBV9 TGTGCCAGCAGCGCCAGGGAAGGCTATGGCTACACCTTC CASSAREGYGYTF
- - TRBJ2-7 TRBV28 TGTGCCAGCCTCAGTGGCAGTACATCCTACGAGCAGTACTTC CASLSGSTSYEQYF
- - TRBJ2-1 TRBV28 TGTGCCAGCAGTTCCCCAAGCGACCCGCGTGGCGAGTTCTTC CASSSPSDPRGEFF
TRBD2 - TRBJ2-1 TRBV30 TGTGCCTGGAGTGCGCTAGCGGGAGGGAAAGGGCAGTTCTTC CAWSALAGGKGQFF
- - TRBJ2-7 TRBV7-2 TGTGCCAGCAGCTGGTCGGCGGAGGGGTGGTACGAGCAGTACTTC CASSWSAEGWYEQYF
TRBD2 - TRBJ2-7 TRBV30 TGTGCCTGGAGGCTACCGGGACTAGCCTCCTACGAGCAGTACTTC CAWRLPGLASYEQYF
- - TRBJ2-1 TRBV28 TGTGCCAGTTTCAAGGGGGGGACTTCCTACAATGAGCAGTTCTTC CASFKGGTSYNEQFF
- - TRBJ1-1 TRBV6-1 TGTGCCAGCAGCATTAACACTGAAGCTTTCTTT CASSINTEAFF
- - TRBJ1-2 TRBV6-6 TGTGCCAGCAGTTACGGTCCAGGGGTGGTCTATGGCTACACCTTC CASSYGPGVVYGYTF
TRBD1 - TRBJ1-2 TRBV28 TGTGCCACCCCGACCGGGACAGGGCTTGGCTACACCTTC CATPTGTGLGYTF
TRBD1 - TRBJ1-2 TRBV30 TGTGCCTGGAGTTGGGGGAATCCGGGACAGGGCTACACCTTC CAWSWGNPGQGYTF
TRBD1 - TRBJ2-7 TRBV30 TGTGCCTGGAGTGTAGTAGGACAGGGCTACTACGAGCAGTACTTC CAWSVVGQGYYEQYF
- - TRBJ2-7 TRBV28 TGTGCCAGCAGTTTTAGAGGCTATTCCTACGAGCAGTACTTC CASSFRGYSYEQYF
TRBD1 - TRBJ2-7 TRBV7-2 TGTGCCAGCAGCTTTGGAAGGGGGCGCGGACTCTCCTACGAGCAGTACTTC CASSFGRGRGLSYEQYF
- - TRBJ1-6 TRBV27 TGTGCCAGCAGTTTATCGGGAGGACTTTATTCACCCCTCCACTTT CASSLSGGLYSPLHF
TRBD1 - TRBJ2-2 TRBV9 TGTGCCAGCAGCGTAGACAGGGGGTACACCGGGGAGCTGTTTTTT CASSVDRGYTGELFF
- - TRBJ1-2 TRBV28 TGTGCCAGCAGTTTATTTGGCAGGGAAGACACTAACTATGGCTACACCTTC CASSLFGREDTNYGYTF